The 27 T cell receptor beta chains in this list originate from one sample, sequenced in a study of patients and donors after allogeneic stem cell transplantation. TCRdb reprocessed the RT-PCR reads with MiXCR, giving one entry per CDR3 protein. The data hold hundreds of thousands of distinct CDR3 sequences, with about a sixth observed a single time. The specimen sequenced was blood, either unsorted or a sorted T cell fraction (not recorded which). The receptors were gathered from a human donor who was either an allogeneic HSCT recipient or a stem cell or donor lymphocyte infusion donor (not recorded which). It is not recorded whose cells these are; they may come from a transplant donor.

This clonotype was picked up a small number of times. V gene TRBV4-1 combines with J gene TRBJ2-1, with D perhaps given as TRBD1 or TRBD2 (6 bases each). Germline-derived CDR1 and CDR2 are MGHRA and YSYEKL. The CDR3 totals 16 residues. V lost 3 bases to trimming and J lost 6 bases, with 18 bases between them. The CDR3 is CASSQGGQVTLNEQFF. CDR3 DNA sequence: TGCGCCAGCAGCCAGGGGGGACAAGTGACCCTCAATGAGCAGTTCTTC.

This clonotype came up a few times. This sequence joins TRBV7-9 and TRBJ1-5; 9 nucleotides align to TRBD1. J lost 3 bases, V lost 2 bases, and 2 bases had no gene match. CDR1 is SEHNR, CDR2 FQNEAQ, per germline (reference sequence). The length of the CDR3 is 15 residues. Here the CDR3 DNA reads TGTGCCAGCAGCTTAACAGGGGGCGACAATCAGCCCCAGCATTTT. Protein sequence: CASSLTGGDNQPQHF.

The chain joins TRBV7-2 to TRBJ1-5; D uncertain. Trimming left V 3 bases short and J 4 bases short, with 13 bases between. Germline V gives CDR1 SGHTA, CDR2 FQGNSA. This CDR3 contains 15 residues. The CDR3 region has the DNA TGTGCCAGCAGCTTCTTTTCCGGAAGAAATCAGCCCCAGCATTTT. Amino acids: CASSFFSGRNQPQHF.

CDR3 protein: CASSPGPPEQYF. The CDR3 region has the DNA TGTGCCAGCAGCCCCGGACCTCCCGAGCAGTACTTC. The rearrangement links TRBV7-9 to TRBJ2-7; D remains ambiguous. Germline V gene data show CDR1 as SEHNR and CDR2 as FQNEAQ (reference sequence). Between the trimmed V and J ends, which lost 5 bases and 6 bases, there was a span of 11 bases. The CDR3 is 12 amino acids.

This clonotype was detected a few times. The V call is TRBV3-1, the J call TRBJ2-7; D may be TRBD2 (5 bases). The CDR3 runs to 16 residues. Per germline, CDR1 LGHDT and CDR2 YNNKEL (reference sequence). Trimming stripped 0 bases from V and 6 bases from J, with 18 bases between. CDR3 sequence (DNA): TGTGCCAGCAGCCAAGATCGAGTGAGGCGGGCGGGCGAGCAGTACTTC. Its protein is CASSQDRVRRAGEQYF.

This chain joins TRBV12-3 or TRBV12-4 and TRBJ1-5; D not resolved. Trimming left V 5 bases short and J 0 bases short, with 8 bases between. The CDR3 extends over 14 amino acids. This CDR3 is CASSRTYSNQPQHF. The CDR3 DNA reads TGTGCCAGCAGTCGGACGTATAGCAATCAGCCCCAGCATTTT.

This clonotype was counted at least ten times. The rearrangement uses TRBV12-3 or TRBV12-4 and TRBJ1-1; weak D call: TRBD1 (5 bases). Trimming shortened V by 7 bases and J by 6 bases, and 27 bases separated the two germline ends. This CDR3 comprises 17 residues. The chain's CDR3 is CASTKGVEGPRVAEAFF. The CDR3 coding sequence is TGTGCCAGCACAAAAGGGGTGGAAGGGCCCCGAGTAGCTGAAGCTTTCTTT.

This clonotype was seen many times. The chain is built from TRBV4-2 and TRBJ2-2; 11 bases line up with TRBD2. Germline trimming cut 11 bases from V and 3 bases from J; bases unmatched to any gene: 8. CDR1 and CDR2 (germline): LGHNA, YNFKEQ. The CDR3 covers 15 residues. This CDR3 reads CASRTSGRHTGELFF. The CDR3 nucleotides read TGTGCCTCCCGGACTAGCGGGCGTCACACCGGGGAGCTGTTTTTT.

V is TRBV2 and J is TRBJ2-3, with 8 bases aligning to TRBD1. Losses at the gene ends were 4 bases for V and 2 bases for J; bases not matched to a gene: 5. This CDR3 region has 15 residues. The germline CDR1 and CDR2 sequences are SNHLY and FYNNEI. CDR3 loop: CASSARQGYTDTQYF. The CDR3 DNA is TGTGCCAGCAGTGCACGACAGGGGTACACAGATACGCAGTATTTT.

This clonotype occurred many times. CDR3 protein: CASSVVGSSYNEQFF. In DNA form, the CDR3 reads TGTGCCAGCAGCGTAGTGGGGAGCTCCTACAATGAGCAGTTCTTC. This sequence joins TRBV9 and TRBJ2-1; D might be TRBD2 (5 bases). The CDR3 length is 15 residues. Germline assignment: CDR1 SGDLS and CDR2 YYNGEE. Trimming cost V 0 bases and J 0 bases, with 7 bases left between them.

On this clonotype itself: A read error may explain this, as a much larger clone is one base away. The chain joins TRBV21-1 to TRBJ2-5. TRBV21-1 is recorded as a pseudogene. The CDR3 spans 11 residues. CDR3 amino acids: CASSNSETQYF. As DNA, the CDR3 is TGTGCCAGCAGCAACTCAGAGACCCAGTACTTC.

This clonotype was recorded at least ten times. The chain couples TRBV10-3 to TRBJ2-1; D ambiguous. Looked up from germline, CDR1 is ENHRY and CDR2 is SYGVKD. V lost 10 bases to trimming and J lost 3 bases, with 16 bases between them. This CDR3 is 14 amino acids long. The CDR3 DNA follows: TGTGCCACCCTGCCTAGTAAGGTCTACAATGAGCAGTTCTTC. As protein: CATLPSKVYNEQFF.

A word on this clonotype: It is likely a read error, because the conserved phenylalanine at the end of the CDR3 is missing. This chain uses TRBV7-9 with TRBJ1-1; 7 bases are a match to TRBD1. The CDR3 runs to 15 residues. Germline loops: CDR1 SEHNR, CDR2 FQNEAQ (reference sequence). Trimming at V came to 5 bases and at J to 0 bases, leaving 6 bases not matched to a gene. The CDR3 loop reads CASSPRGQLNTEAFL. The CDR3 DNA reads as TGTGCCAGCAGCCCCAGGGGACAGTTGAACACTGAAGCTTTCCTT.

The CDR3 DNA sequence: TGTGCCACCCGGGAGGGCTCCTACAATGAGCAGTTCTTC. The encoded protein is CATREGSYNEQFF. V gene TRBV15 combines with J gene TRBJ2-1; 8 bases agree with TRBD2. The length of the CDR3 is 13 residues. Germline V gene data show CDR1 as LNHNV and CDR2 as YYDKDF (reference sequence). Trimming removed 8 bases from V and 0 bases from J; junction bases left unmatched: 0.

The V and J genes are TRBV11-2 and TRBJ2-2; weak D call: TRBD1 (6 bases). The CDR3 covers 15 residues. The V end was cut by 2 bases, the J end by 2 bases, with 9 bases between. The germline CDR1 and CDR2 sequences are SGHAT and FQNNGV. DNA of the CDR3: TGTGCCAGCAGCTTAAACAGGGCAAACACCGGGGAGCTGTTTTTT. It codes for CASSLNRANTGELFF.

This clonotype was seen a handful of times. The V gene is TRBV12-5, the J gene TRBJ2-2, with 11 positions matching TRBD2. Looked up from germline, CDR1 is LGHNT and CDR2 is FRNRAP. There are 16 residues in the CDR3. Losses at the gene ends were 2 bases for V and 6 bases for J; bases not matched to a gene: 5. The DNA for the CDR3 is TGTGCTAGTGGTTTGATAGCGGGGGGGCCTTCCGGGGAGCTGTTTTTT. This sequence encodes CASGLIAGGPSGELFF.

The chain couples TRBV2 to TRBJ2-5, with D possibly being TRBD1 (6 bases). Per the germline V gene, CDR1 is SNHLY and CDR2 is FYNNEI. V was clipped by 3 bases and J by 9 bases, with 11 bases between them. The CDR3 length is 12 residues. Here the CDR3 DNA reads TGTGCCAGCAGTGAGGGACCAGGGGCCCAGTACTTC. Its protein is CASSEGPGAQYF.

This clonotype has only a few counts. The CDR3 loop is CASSVYRVAGELFF. The DNA of the CDR3 is TGTGCCAGCAGCGTTTACCGGGTGGCCGGGGAGCTGTTTTTT. The J gene is TRBJ2-2, the V gene TRBV11-3, with D unresolved. Germline CDR1 is SGHNT and CDR2 is YENEEA. This CDR3 is built from 14 residues. The ends were cut back, 5 bases at V and 6 bases at J, with 13 bases in the middle.

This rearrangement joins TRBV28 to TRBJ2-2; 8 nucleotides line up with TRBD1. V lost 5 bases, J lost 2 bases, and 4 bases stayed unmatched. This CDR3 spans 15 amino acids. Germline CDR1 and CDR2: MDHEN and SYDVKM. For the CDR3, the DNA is TGTGCCAGCAGTCGGACAGGGAGAAACACCGGGGAGCTGTTTTTT. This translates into CASSRTGRNTGELFF.

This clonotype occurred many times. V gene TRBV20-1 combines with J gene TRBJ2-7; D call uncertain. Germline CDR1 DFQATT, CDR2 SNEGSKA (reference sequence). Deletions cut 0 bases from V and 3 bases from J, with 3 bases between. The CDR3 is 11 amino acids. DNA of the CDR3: TGCAGTGCTAGAGAGGGCTACGAGCAGTACTTC. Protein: CSAREGYEQYF.

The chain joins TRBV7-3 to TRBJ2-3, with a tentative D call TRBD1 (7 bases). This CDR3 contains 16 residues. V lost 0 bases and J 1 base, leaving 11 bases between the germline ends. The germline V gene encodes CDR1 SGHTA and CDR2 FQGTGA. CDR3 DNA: TGTGCCAGCAGCTTAACGGGAGGACAGGGCACAGATACGCAGTATTTT. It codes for CASSLTGGQGTDTQYF.

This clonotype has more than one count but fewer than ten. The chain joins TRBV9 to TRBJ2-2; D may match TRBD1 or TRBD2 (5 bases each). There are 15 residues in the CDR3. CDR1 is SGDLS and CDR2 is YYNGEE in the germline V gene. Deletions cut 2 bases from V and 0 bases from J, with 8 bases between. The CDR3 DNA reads TGTGCCAGCAGCGTGGGGACGGCGAACACCGGGGAGCTGTTTTTT. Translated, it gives CASSVGTANTGELFF.

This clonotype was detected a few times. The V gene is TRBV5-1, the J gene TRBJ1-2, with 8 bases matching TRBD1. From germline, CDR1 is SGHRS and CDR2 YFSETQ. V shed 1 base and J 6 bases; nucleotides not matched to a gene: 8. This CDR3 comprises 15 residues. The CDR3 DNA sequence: TGCGCCAGCAGCTTGCTACAGGGGGGAGTGAATGGCTACACCTTC. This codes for CASSLLQGGVNGYTF. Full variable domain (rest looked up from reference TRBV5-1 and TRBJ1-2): KAGVTQTPRYLIKTRGQQVTLSCSPISGHRSVSWYQQTPGQGLQFLFEYFSETQRNKGNFPGRFSGRQFSNSRSEMNVSTLELGDSALYLCASSLLQGGVNGYTFGSGTRLTVV.

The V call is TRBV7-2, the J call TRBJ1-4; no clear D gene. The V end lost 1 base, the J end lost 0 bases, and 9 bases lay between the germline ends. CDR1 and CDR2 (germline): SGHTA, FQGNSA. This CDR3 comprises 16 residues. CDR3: CASSLEVISTNEKLFF. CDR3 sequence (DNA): TGTGCCAGCAGCTTAGAGGTCATTTCAACTAATGAAAAACTGTTTTTT.

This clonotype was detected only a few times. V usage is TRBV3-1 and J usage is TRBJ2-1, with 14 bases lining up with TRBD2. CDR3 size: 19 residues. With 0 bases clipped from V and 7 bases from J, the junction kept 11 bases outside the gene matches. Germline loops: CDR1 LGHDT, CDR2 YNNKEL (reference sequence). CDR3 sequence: CASSQDETSGGAVLNEQFF. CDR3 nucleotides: TGTGCCAGCAGCCAAGATGAGACTAGCGGGGGGGCGGTCCTAAATGAGCAGTTCTTC.

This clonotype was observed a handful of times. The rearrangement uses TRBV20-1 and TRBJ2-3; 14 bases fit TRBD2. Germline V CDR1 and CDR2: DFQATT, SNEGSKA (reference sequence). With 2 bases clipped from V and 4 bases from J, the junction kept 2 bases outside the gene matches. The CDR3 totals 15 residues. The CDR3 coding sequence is TGCAGTGCTAGAAGACTAGCGGGGGGGCCAGATACGCAGTATTTT. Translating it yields CSARRLAGGPDTQYF.

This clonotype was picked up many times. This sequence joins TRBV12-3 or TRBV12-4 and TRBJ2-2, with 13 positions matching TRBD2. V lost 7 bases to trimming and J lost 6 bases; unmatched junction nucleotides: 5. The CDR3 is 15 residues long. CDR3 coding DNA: TGTGCCAGCACCCCAACTAGCGGGAGGGCCGGGGAGCTGTTTTTT. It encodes CASTPTSGRAGELFF.